The clone carrying this TCR beta chain was counted a few times. Its antigen is still unknown. This CDR3 is built from 14 residues. V lost 4 bases and J lost 8, with 18 bases in between. Germline-derived CDR1 and CDR2 are SGHRS and YFSETQ. General study results and limits: Larger-cohort validation covered only one TCR beta V-J rearrangement. Tumor Treg TCRs overlapped most with tumor naive CD4+ cells.

TCRdb ran MiXCR on the 5' RACE reads and lists one entry per CDR3 protein. The data contain tens of thousands of distinct CDR3 sequences, 24% of them singletons. Purified naive CD4+ T cells were depleted of CD25+ Tregs. The rearrangement joins TRBV5-1 to TRBJ1-1, with D tentatively TRBD1 (6 bases). Material for sequencing was tumor-infiltrating naive CD4+ T cells sorted from the breast tumor. Subset defined: naive CD4+ T cells, CD4+CD45RA+CD25-. The clonotype originates from a female donor with breast cancer. In DNA, the CDR3 is TGCGCCAGCAGCACTGGGGGCCTCCCCCCCGAAGCTTTCTTT. Residues: CASSTGGLPPEAFF.